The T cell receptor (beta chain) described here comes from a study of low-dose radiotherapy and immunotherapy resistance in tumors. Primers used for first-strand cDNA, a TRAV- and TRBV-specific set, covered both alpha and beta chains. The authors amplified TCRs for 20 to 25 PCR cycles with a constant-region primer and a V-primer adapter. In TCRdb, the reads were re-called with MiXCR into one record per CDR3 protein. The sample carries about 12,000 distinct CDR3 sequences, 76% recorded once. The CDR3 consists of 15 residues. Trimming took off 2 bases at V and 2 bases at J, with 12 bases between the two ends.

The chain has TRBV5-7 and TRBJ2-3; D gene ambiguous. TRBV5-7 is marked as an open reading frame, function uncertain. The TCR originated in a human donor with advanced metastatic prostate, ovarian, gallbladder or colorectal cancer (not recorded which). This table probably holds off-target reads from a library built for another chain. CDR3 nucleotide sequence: TGTGCCAGCAGCTTCCCGCCTACGTACACAGATACGCAGTATTTT. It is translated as CASSFPPTYTDTQYF.